The table lists the clone carrying this TCR beta chain with a count of one. As yet, its antigen is unknown. The DNA is left out, because the CDR3 cannot be placed on it with certainty; the CDR3 is given as TCRdb lists it. Sequencing relied on immunoSEQ assay v3.0, run at survey level. Assay: immunoSEQ multiplex PCR; the TCRdb copy retains only in-frame clones and omits some. The sample has about 19,000 clones, around 80% seen once. CDR1 SEHNR and CDR2 FQNEAQ come from the germline V gene (reference sequence). The CDR3 spans 15 residues, counting both ends. The data originate from a study of long-term antiretroviral therapy in people with HIV. Notes on the study in general: Diversity went up after ART and still fell short of transplant donor controls. Pre-ART expanded TRB clones stayed dominant throughout, though often decreasing after ART.

In the United States, treatment was given to all participants with HIV. This material consisted of unsorted PBMCs, taken 0.5 years before starting antiretroviral therapy. The TCR comes from a woman aged 45-65 years with HIV. The V and J genes are TRBV7-9 and TRBJ1-2; the DNA was not used to check the table's D call, TRBD1. CDR3 loop: CASSSTLGAHYGYTF.